Shown below are 15 T cell receptor beta chains from a single sample sequenced in a study of CD8+ T cells in alopecia areata. The sequencing template was cDNA reverse transcribed from extracted RNA. Sequencing was performed with immunoSEQ multiplex PCR; in TCRdb, only in-frame clones are kept and a portion is missing. The repertoire includes a few hundred thousand clones, approximately 57% of them detected once, and more than 1.5% sits in the top ten. The treatment denotes: oral pan-JAK inhibitor, 5-10 mg twice daily. The material sequenced was CD4+ T cells sorted from blood, taken at week 4, from a patient treated with tofacitinib. These receptors were obtained from a human donor with alopecia areata.

Comment on this clone: This sample also contains other DNA sequences that code for the same CDR3. The chain combines TRBV30 with TRBJ1-2; 9 bases fit TRBD1. The germline gives CDR1 GTSNPN, CDR2 SVGIG (reference sequence). J was trimmed by 4 bases and V by 2 bases; bases with no gene match: 2. CDR3 length: 13 residues. CDR3 sequence reads: CAWSRDRAYGYTF. The CDR3 nucleotides read TGTGCCTGGAGTAGGGACAGGGCCTATGGCTACACCTTC. Full variable domain (missing parts from reference TRBV30 and TRBJ1-2): SQTIHQWPATLVQPVGSPLSLECTVEGTSNPNLYWYRQAAGRGLQLLFYSVGIGQISSEVPQNLSASRPQDRQFILSSKKLLLSDSGFYLCAWSRDRAYGYTFGSGTRLTVV.

This clone is categorized as medium-sized (0.01 to 0.1%). The gene calls are TRBV5-1 and TRBJ2-5; 9 bases are a match to TRBD1. The CDR3 spans 15 residues. Germline V gene sequence: CDR1 SGHRS, CDR2 YFSETQ. V lost 5 bases, J lost 2 bases, and 7 bases stayed unmatched. CDR3 DNA sequence: TGCGCCAGCAGTGAACAGACAGGGGGGCAAGAGACCCAGTACTTC. Its translation: CASSEQTGGQETQYF.

Note on this clone: Other DNA sequences in this sample translate to the same CDR3. J is TRBJ2-3 and V is TRBV5-4; D uncertain. Germline CDR1 SGHNT, CDR2 YYREEE (reference sequence). The CDR3 runs to 12 residues. Between the trimmed V and J ends, which lost 0 bases and 4 bases, there was a span of 3 bases. The CDR3 here is CASSLGADTQYF. The CDR3 DNA follows: TGTGCCAGCAGCTTGGGGGCAGATACGCAGTATTTT.

V gene TRBV6-6 combines with J gene TRBJ2-2; D not resolved. The CDR3 totals 16 residues. The ends were cut back, 4 bases at V and 7 bases at J, with 19 bases in the middle. CDR1 and CDR2 from the germline V gene are MNHNY and SVGAGI (reference sequence). The CDR3 DNA is TGTGCCAGCAGTTCCGAATTTTTACGATCGGGCGGGGAGCTGTTTTTT. It is translated as CASSSEFLRSGGELFF.

The gene calls are TRBV29-1 and TRBJ1-2; 8 bases match TRBD1. Trimming took 8 bases from V and 8 from J; bases not matched to a gene: 10. Germline-derived CDR1 and CDR2 are SQVTM and ANQGSEA. This CDR3 has 12 amino acids. In DNA, the CDR3 is TGCAGCATTCTGACAGGGGAGGGCGGCTACACCTTC. Amino acids: CSILTGEGGYTF.

This clone was found a few times. This chain connects TRBV14 to TRBJ2-3; D might be TRBD2 (5 bases). V was trimmed by 2 bases and J by 4 bases, leaving 16 bases between them. CDR3 length: 16 residues. CDR1 and CDR2 from the germline V gene are SGHDN and FVKESK. CDR3 in DNA: TGTGCCAGCAGCCAACCGGGAACCAACCTAGCAGATACGCAGTATTTT. It specifies CASSQPGTNLADTQYF.

V usage is TRBV30 and J usage is TRBJ1-2; 9 nucleotides match TRBD1. CDR3 length equals 12 residues. Germline-derived CDR1 and CDR2 are GTSNPN and SVGIG (reference sequence). V was pared by 7 bases and J by 8 bases, with 8 bases of the junction left unmatched. CDR3 protein: CASPDRGGGYTF. For the CDR3, the DNA is TGTGCCTCCCCGGACAGGGGAGGCGGCTACACCTTC.

This clone was detected many times. The chain carries TRBV5-6 and TRBJ1-1; D is ambiguous. CDR3 length: 14 residues. Germline values: CDR1 SGHDT, CDR2 YYEEEE. The V end lost 1 base, the J end lost 1 base, and 8 bases lay between the germline ends. For the CDR3, the DNA is TGTGCCAGCAGCTTGACCCTGACGAACACTGAAGCTTTCTTT. This codes for CASSLTLTNTEAFF.

The V and J genes are TRBV27 and TRBJ1-1, with no clear D. The CDR3 loop spans 14 amino acids. Germline V lookup: CDR1 MNHEY, CDR2 SMNVEV (reference sequence). Trimming cost V 5 bases and J 1 base, with 11 bases left between them. CDR3 protein: CASSLPGKNTEAFF. CDR3 coding DNA: TGTGCCAGCAGTCTCCCTGGGAAGAACACTGAAGCTTTCTTT.

The chain recombines TRBV29-1 with TRBJ2-2, with 7 bases lining up with TRBD1. The CDR3 length is 12 residues. J was trimmed by 4 bases and V by 7 bases; bases with no gene match: 3. Germline V lookup: CDR1 SQVTM, CDR2 ANQGSEA. Written as DNA, the CDR3 is TGCAGCGGCACAGGGGCCACCGGGGAGCTGTTTTTT. Translated: CSGTGATGELFF.

V gene TRBV15 combines with J gene TRBJ1-5; tentatively, D is TRBD1 (5 bases). The germline V and J ends were trimmed by 0 bases and 6 bases, with 9 bases remaining between them. CDR3 length equals 14 residues. Germline V gene data show CDR1 as LNHNV and CDR2 as YYDKDF (reference sequence). The CDR3 reads CATSRDRVGQPQHF. DNA of the CDR3: TGTGCCACCAGCAGAGACAGGGTTGGTCAGCCCCAGCATTTT.

V usage is TRBV7-9 and J usage is TRBJ2-7; the D gene is possibly TRBD2 (7 bases). Germline V CDR1 and CDR2: SEHNR, FQNEAQ (reference sequence). This CDR3 is 18 amino acids long. V was cut by 5 bases and J by 5 bases, with 28 bases left in between. The CDR3 sequence is CASSPTPRGALARHEQYF. The CDR3 nucleotides are TGTGCCAGCAGCCCAACCCCCCGGGGGGCACTTGCACGGCACGAGCAGTACTTC.

CDR3: CASSLREPGVGYGYTF. CDR3 nucleotides: TGTGCCAGCAGTTTAAGGGAACCAGGGGTCGGCTATGGCTACACCTTC. V is TRBV27 and J is TRBJ1-2, with D perhaps matching TRBD1 (6 bases). The CDR3 loop spans 16 amino acids. V was pared by 2 bases and J by 4 bases, with 17 bases between. Germline-derived CDR1 and CDR2 are MNHEY and SMNVEV (reference sequence).

V usage is TRBV7-3 and J usage is TRBJ2-5, with a weak D call TRBD1 (6 bases). Trimming took off 5 bases at V and 4 bases at J, with 11 bases between the two ends. The CDR3 covers 13 residues. Germline V gene lookup returns CDR1 SGHTA and CDR2 FQGTGA. The CDR3 protein is CASSRGQRETQYF. The DNA for the CDR3 is TGTGCCAGCAGCCGCGGACAGAGAGAGACCCAGTACTTC.

The table lists this clone with a few counts. The chain is built from TRBV6-5 and TRBJ1-1; D not resolved. Trimming took off 4 bases at V and 1 base at J, with 13 bases between the two ends. Looked up from germline, CDR1 is MNHEY and CDR2 is SVGAGI. CDR3 length equals 15 residues. CDR3: CASSSPGGRNTEAFF. The CDR3 region has the DNA TGTGCCAGCAGTTCGCCGGGCGGTAGGAACACTGAAGCTTTCTTT.